This is a list of T cell receptor beta chains from one sample in a study of control samples from healthy donors and cancer patients. Produced via immunoSEQ multiplex PCR; TCRdb's table is partial and in-frame only. The table lists some 180,000 clones. What was sequenced was blood. The receptors stem from a woman younger than 45 in good health. Both conserved end residues are part of each CDR3. A D gene is named only where the DNA matches it firmly.

TRBV28	TRBJ1-4	-	CASSFFPLATNEKLFF	TGTGCCAGCAGTTTTTTCCCTCTTGCAACTAATGAAAAACTGTTTTTT
TRBV10-3	TRBJ2-5	TRBD2	CAISNNGGGRETQYF	TGTGCCATCAGTAACAACGGGGGGGGAAGAGAGACCCAGTACTTC
TRBV28	TRBJ1-1	-	CASSFPGPRAFF	TGTGCCAGCAGTTTTCCCGGGCCTAGAGCTTTCTTT
TRBV28	TRBJ1-5	-	CASSGDPGVYQPQHF	TGTGCCAGCAGTGGTGACCCGGGTGTATATCAGCCCCAGCATTTT
TRBV2	TRBJ1-2	-	CASSEDRVNGYTF	TGTGCCAGCAGTGAAGATAGGGTGAATGGCTACACCTTC
TRBV18	TRBJ1-4	-	CASSPPGDNEKLFF	TGTGCCAGCTCACCACCGGGGGACAATGAAAAACTGTTTTTT
TRBV6-5	TRBJ1-2	TRBD1	CASSYFRQGGRYTF	TGTGCCAGCAGTTACTTCCGACAGGGTGGACGCTACACCTTC
TRBV18	TRBJ1-1	-	CASSPVQGPNTEAFF	TGTGCCAGCTCACCTGTGCAGGGACCGAACACTGAAGCTTTCTTT
TRBV4-1	TRBJ2-7	TRBD2	CASSHGTSGKASYEQYF	TGCGCCAGCAGCCACGGGACTAGCGGTAAAGCTTCCTACGAGCAGTACTTC
TRBV6-2/TRBV6-3	TRBJ2-7	-	CASSHPGTFYEQYF	TGTGCCAGCAGCCACCCCGGGACATTCTACGAGCAGTACTTC
TRBV28	TRBJ1-1	-	CASSPNGREAFF	TGTGCCAGCAGTCCCAACGGGAGGGAAGCTTTCTTT
TRBV27	TRBJ2-5	-	CASTRLGAGETQYF	TGTGCCAGCACCAGACTAGGGGCGGGCGAGACCCAGTACTTC
TRBV30	TRBJ1-2	-	CAWSVQTDYGYTF	TGTGCCTGGAGTGTACAGACAGACTATGGCTACACCTTC
TRBV28	TRBJ1-6	-	CASSYTLLKGFNSPLHF	TGTGCCAGCAGCTATACCCTCTTAAAGGGGTTCAATTCACCCCTCCACTTT
TRBV27	TRBJ1-2	-	CASRARYGYTF	TGTGCCAGCAGGGCACGCTATGGCTACACCTTC
TRBV19	TRBJ2-2	-	CASSIYGGPGGELFF	TGTGCCAGTAGTATATATGGGGGGCCTGGCGGGGAGCTGTTTTTT
TRBV7-9	TRBJ1-2	-	CASSFGTDYGYTF	TGTGCCAGCAGCTTCGGGACGGACTATGGCTACACCTTC
TRBV4-1	TRBJ2-3	-	CASSQDRTDDTQYF	TGCGCCAGCAGCCAAGATCGGACGGACGATACGCAGTATTTT
TRBV28	TRBJ1-6	-	CASTSGEIIYNSPLHF	TGTGCCAGCACCTCAGGGGAAATCATCTATAATTCACCCCTCCACTTT
TRBV7-2	TRBJ2-5	-	CASSPDRGIQETQYF	TGTGCCAGCAGCCCCGACCGTGGGATCCAAGAGACCCAGTACTTC
TRBV6-2/TRBV6-3	TRBJ2-1	-	CASSYQGGFTGTYPSNEQFF	TGTGCCAGCAGTTACCAGGGGGGATTCACCGGGACCTACCCTTCCAATGAGCAGTTCTTC
TRBV3-1/TRBV3-2	TRBJ2-1	-	CASSQEGVGLLEQFF	TGTGCCAGCAGCCAAGAGGGGGTTGGGCTTTTAGAGCAGTTCTTC
TRBV7-9	TRBJ2-1	TRBD1	CASSLHFGRGRNEQFF	TGTGCCAGCAGCTTACACTTCGGTAGGGGGCGGAATGAGCAGTTCTTC
TRBV19	TRBJ1-2	-	CASSISDGGYTF	TGTGCCAGTAGTATTTCGGACGGTGGCTACACCTTC
TRBV24-1	TRBJ2-5	-	CATGPGASGGSQYF	TGTGCCACCGGCCCGGGGGCTAGCGGAGGATCCCAGTACTTC
TRBV4-1	TRBJ2-5	-	CASSQEGRGAQETQYF	TGCGCCAGCAGCCAAGAAGGGAGGGGGGCCCAAGAGACCCAGTACTTC
TRBV12-3/TRBV12-4	TRBJ1-5	TRBD1	CASSPGQRQPQHF	TGTGCCAGCAGTCCGGGACAGCGTCAGCCCCAGCATTTT
TRBV2	TRBJ2-2	-	CASFKAANTGELFF	TGTGCCAGCTTTAAGGCCGCGAACACCGGGGAGCTGTTTTTT
TRBV29-1	TRBJ1-5	TRBD1	CSVAGTGGNQPQHF	TGCAGCGTTGCCGGGACAGGGGGCAACCAGCCCCAGCATTTT
TRBV28	TRBJ1-2	TRBD1	CASSTGGGGYTF	TGTGCCAGCAGTACAGGGGGGGGAGGCTACACCTTC
TRBV27	TRBJ2-7	-	CASSYRTDYEQYF	TGTGCCAGCAGTTATAGGACGGACTACGAGCAGTACTTC
TRBV6-5	TRBJ1-5	-	CASSYGPNQPQHF	TGTGCCAGCAGTTATGGGCCCAATCAGCCCCAGCATTTT
TRBV28	TRBJ1-1	-	CASEVGNTEAFF	TGTGCCAGCGAAGTAGGGAACACTGAAGCTTTCTTT
TRBV11-2	TRBJ2-1	TRBD2	CASTIASGISGGAVNEQFF	TGTGCCAGCACTATAGCATCAGGGATTAGCGGGGGGGCGGTCAATGAGCAGTTCTTC
TRBV11-2	TRBJ2-1	-	CASSLHPTLRGNEQFF	TGTGCCAGCAGCTTACACCCCACCTTAAGGGGGAATGAGCAGTTCTTC
TRBV18	TRBJ1-2	TRBD1	CASSPAQGANYGYTF	TGTGCCAGCTCACCCGCACAGGGGGCTAACTATGGCTACACCTTC
TRBV28	TRBJ2-2	TRBD2	CASSKAGLNTGELFF	TGTGCCAGCAGCAAAGCGGGGCTGAACACCGGGGAGCTGTTTTTT
TRBV30	TRBJ1-2	TRBD1	CAWSNIRQGARGYTF	TGTGCCTGGAGCAATATAAGACAGGGGGCGCGAGGCTACACCTTC
TRBV28	TRBJ1-6	TRBD1	CASSSDRESLHF	TGTGCCAGCAGTTCGGACAGGGAGTCCCTCCACTTT
TRBV2	TRBJ1-4	TRBD1	CATTDRIEKLFF	TGTGCCACCACGGACAGGATTGAAAAACTGTTTTTT
TRBV27	TRBJ2-1	TRBD2	CASSPTSGGDNEQFF	TGTGCCAGCAGCCCTACTAGCGGGGGGGACAATGAGCAGTTCTTC
TRBV7-2	TRBJ2-2	-	CASSPAGRVPNTGELFF	TGTGCCAGCAGCCCCGCCGGTCGGGTCCCGAACACCGGGGAGCTGTTTTTT
TRBV18	TRBJ2-1	TRBD1	CASSPQSGTGLNEQFF	TGTGCCAGCTCACCACAATCCGGGACAGGGTTGAATGAGCAGTTCTTC
TRBV27	TRBJ1-5	-	CASSFRRNQPQHF	TGTGCCAGCAGTTTTCGACGTAATCAGCCCCAGCATTTT
TRBV5-6	TRBJ1-5	-	CASSGFNQPQHF	TGTGCCAGCAGCGGGTTCAATCAGCCCCAGCATTTT
TRBV28	TRBJ1-1	TRBD1	CASSITGDVGFEAFF	TGTGCCAGCAGTATCACAGGGGATGTAGGGTTTGAAGCTTTCTTT
TRBV7-2	TRBJ2-5	-	CASSRGRETQYF	TGTGCCAGCAGCCGGGGGAGGGAGACCCAGTACTTC